The next 3 T cell receptor beta chains were all read from a single sample in a study of blood T cell repertoires in COVID-19. TCRdb's copy holds only in-frame clones and misses some; the assay was immunoSEQ multiplex PCR. The sample lists roughly 120,000 clones, about 85% occurring once. The source material was peripheral blood. These receptors were taken from a human donor in a cohort sampled during active COVID-19.

This clone was seen a few times. The gene calls are TRBV15 and TRBJ2-4; D may be TRBD1 (6 bases). This CDR3 contains 13 residues. Trimming shortened V by 1 base and J by 8 bases, and 9 bases separated the two germline ends. The V gene's germline CDR1 is LNHNV and CDR2 YYDKDF (reference sequence). CDR3 loop: CATSRAGEDIQYF. The CDR3 DNA sequence: TGTGCCACCAGCAGAGCAGGGGAAGACATTCAGTACTTC.

This clone was seen only a few times. The V gene is TRBV19, the J gene TRBJ2-1; 14 nucleotides agree with TRBD2. V shed 5 bases, J shed 5 bases, and the junction held 14 bases outside the gene matches. The germline gives CDR1 LNHDA, CDR2 SQIVND (reference sequence). CDR3 length equals 19 residues. CDR3 DNA sequence: TGTGCCAGTAGTGCGCCGGGACTAGCGGGAGCCCAGGGCAACAATGAGCAGTTCTTC. This sequence encodes CASSAPGLAGAQGNNEQFF.

The rearrangement links TRBV7-9 to TRBJ2-2, with TRBD2 matching 8 bases. The CDR3 has 17 amino acids. V was clipped by 5 bases and J by 7 bases; unmatched bases: 15. Germline V lookup: CDR1 SEHNR, CDR2 FQNEAQ (reference sequence). The CDR3 region is CASSGTPSGGSVGELFF. The CDR3 DNA is TGTGCCAGCAGCGGAACCCCTTCGGGGGGGTCTGTCGGGGAGCTGTTTTTT.